This TCR beta chain was identified during a study of early T cells in non-severe SARS-CoV-2 infection. In the study overall: Bulk RNA from unsorted whole blood was sequenced; chains were unpaired.

Each cDNA molecule carried a unique molecular identifier. Each CDR3 protein gets one entry after TCRdb re-called the 5' RACE reads with MiXCR. The repertoire holds 25,000 to 30,000 distinct CDR3 sequences, with roughly 4.2% as singletons. Broader study findings: Sequences matched to VDJdb favored anti-spike CD8 responses, while private and CD4 specificities were missed.

Germline V gives CDR1 SNHLY, CDR2 FYNNEI. Trimming pared 3 bases from V and 4 bases from J, leaving 5 bases between. The CDR3 sequence is 12 residues long. About this clonotype itself: The antigen is unknown.

The V gene is TRBV2, the J gene TRBJ2-3, with D maybe TRBD1 (5 bases). This clonotype originated in an adult who was a healthcare worker with PCR-confirmed SARS-CoV-2 infection or an uninfected control (not recorded which). Sequencing was performed on whole blood. Here the CDR3 DNA reads TGTGCCAGCAGTGACAGGGCAGATACGCAGTATTTT. It encodes CASSDRADTQYF.